This T cell receptor (beta chain) originates from a study of shared clonotypes between healthy human individuals. Germline-derived CDR1 and CDR2 are SGHRS and YFSETQ. With 4 bases removed from V and 2 bases from J, the gap between germline ends came to 7 bases. This CDR3 has 12 residues. Profiling relied on immunoSEQ multiplex PCR, and the TCRdb table lists in-frame clones only, not all of them. The sample contains approximately 1.5 million clones, less than 99% of which appear only once. This sequence originates from a man aged 25 to 40 in good health. Sequencing used naive CD4+ T cells sorted from blood. Regarding subset: CD45RA+ positively selected. The chain carries TRBV5-1 and TRBJ2-7, with a tentative D call TRBD1 (6 bases). CDR3 coding DNA: TGCGCCAGCAGCGGGGGCGCCTACGAGCAGTACTTC. Its translation is CASSGGAYEQYF.